This note documents a single TCR beta chain sequence. Its antigen is not identified. The data originate from a study of shared clonotypes between healthy human individuals. On the study more broadly: Used for every donor were three CD4 naive, three CD4 memory, two CD8 naive and one CD8 memory plate. Study outcomes and limitations: Rarefaction showed sorted-subset sequencing was incomplete despite large depth.

Germline CDR1 and CDR2: SGHTA and FQGTGA. The CDR3 runs 13 residues. The V end was cut by 5 bases, the J end by 12 bases, with 17 bases between. Profiling relied on immunoSEQ multiplex PCR, and the TCRdb table lists in-frame clones only, not all of them. Here the sample spans millions of clones, over 85% being singletons. The J gene is TRBJ2-1, the V gene TRBV7-3; possible D gene TRBD2, 6 bases. The sequencing sample was made of naive CD4+ T cells from PBMCs. Subset given: CD45RA+ positively selected. This clonotype originated in a young man in good health. Some clones in this sample may be carry-over from other donors' samples. CDR3 protein: CASSDGLEGGQFF. DNA for the CDR3: TGTGCCAGCAGCGATGGGCTGGAGGGCGGGCAGTTCTTC.